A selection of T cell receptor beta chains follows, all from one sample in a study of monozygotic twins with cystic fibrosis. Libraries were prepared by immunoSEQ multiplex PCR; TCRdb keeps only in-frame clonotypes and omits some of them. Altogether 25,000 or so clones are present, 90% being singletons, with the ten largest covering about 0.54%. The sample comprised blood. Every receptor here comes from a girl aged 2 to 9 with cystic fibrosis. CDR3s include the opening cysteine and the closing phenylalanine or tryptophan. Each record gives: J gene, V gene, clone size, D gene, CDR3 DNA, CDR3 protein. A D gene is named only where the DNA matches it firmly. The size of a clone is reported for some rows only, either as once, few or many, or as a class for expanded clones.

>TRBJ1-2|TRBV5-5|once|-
TGTGCCAGCAGCTTGGCCGTACCACCCTATGGCTACACCTTC
CASSLAVPPYGYTF
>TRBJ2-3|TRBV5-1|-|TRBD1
TGCGCCAGCACCCGGGACAGGGCTTTAGATACGCAGTATTTT
CASTRDRALDTQYF
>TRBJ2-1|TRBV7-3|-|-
TGTGCCAGCAGCCAAACCCCCGGGGCGGCCAATGAGCAGTTCTTC
CASSQTPGAANEQFF
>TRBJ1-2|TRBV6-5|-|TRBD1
TGTGCCAGCAGTTACCGGGACAGGGTTAACTATGGCTACACCTTC
CASSYRDRVNYGYTF
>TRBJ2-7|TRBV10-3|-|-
TGTGCCATCAGCAGCCTTGAAACCTACGAGCAGTACTTC
CAISSLETYEQYF
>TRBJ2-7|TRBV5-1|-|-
TGCGCCAGCAGCCCCCGGGACATTCCCTACGAGCAGTACTTC
CASSPRDIPYEQYF
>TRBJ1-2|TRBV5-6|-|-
TGTGCCAGCAGCTTGTCCCAGCTCAACTATGGCTACACCTTC
CASSLSQLNYGYTF
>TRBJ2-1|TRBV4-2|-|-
TGTGCCAGCAGCCAGTCTGGGGGGGCCACGGAGCAGTTCTTC
CASSQSGGATEQFF
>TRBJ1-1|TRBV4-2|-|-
TGTGCCAGCAGCCGGGCCCTGGGCACTGAAGCTTTCTTT
CASSRALGTEAFF
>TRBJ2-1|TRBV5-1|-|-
TGCGCCAGCAGCTTGGTTCAGGGTTCTGTTCACAATGAGCAGTTCTTC
CASSLVQGSVHNEQFF
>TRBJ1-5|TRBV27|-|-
TGTGCCAGCGCACTATTGGGCCAGGGATCTCAGGGTCAGCCCCAGCATTTT
CASALLGQGSQGQPQHF
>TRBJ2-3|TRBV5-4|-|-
TGTGCCAGCACTGAGGGGGGGGTCACAGATACGCAGTATTTT
CASTEGGVTDTQYF
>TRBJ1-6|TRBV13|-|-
TGTGCCAGCAGCTTAATGGGAGGTTCACCCCTCCACTTT
CASSLMGGSPLHF
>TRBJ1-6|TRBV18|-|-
TGTGCCAGCTCACCACAGGACCTTAATTCACCCCTCCACTTT
CASSPQDLNSPLHF
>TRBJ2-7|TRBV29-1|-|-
TGCAGCGTGGCCCCCGACGGTCACAGGGTTAGATCCTACGAGCAGTACTTC
CSVAPDGHRVRSYEQYF
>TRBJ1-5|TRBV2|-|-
TGTGCCAGCAGTGACCGGGGCAGGGATAGCAATCAGCCCCAGCATTTT
CASSDRGRDSNQPQHF
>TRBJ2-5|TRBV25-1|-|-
TGTGCCAGCAGTGAGCCCGTTAAAGAGACCCAGTACTTC
CASSEPVKETQYF
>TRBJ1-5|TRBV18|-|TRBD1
TGTGCCAGCTCACCCTCAGAGGGACAGGGGGTTAATCAGCCCCAGCATTTT
CASSPSEGQGVNQPQHF
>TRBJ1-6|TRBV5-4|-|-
TGTGCCAGCAGGCCCCACGCGACGGACGCTTATTCACCCCTCCACTTT
CASRPHATDAYSPLHF
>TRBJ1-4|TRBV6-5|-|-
TGTGCCAGCAGTTACCAACAGGCCCGGGGGTATGAAAAACTGTTTTTT
CASSYQQARGYEKLFF
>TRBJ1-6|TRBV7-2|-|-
TGTGCCAGCAGCTTGATTCCCCTTAGGCAGGGTTCACCCCTCCACTTT
CASSLIPLRQGSPLHF
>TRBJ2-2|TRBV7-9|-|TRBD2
TGTGCCAGCACCTCGGGCGGGGGAAGCACCGGGGAGCTGTTTTTT
CASTSGGGSTGELFF
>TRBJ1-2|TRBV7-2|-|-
TGTGCCAGCAGCTTAGTGGGGTACAGTTCTTTCTATGGCTACACCTTC
CASSLVGYSSFYGYTF
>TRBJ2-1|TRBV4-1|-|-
TGCGCCAGCAGCCAAGGTCCTATGGGGGAGCAGTTCTTC
CASSQGPMGEQFF
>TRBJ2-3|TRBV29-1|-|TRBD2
TGCAGCGTCTCCAGGGGGGGAATCTCAGGGACTAGCAGGGATACGCAGTATTTT
CSVSRGGISGTSRDTQYF
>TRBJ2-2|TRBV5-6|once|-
TGTGCCAGCTCTGGGACGGTGAACACCGGGGAGCTGTTTTTT
CASSGTVNTGELFF
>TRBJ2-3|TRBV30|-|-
TGTGCCTGGAGTGGAGACTCCGGTGTGGATACGCAGTATTTT
CAWSGDSGVDTQYF
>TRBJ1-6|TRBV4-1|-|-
TGCGCCAGCAGCCAAGTCGCCGGGTTCAATAATTCACCCCTCCACTTT
CASSQVAGFNNSPLHF
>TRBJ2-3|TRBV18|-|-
TGTGCCAGCTCACCAAGGCGCACAGATACGCAGTATTTT
CASSPRRTDTQYF
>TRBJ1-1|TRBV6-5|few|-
TGTGCCAGCAGTTACGACCCAATACGAGAGAACACTGAAGCTTTCTTT
CASSYDPIRENTEAFF
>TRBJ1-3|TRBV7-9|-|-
TGTGCCTGGCGCGGGAGGGAACGAAACACCATATATTTT
CAWRGRERNTIYF
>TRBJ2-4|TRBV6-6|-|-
TGTGCCAGCAGTGGAACTTTTCCAGCCAAAAACATTCAGTACTTC
CASSGTFPAKNIQYF
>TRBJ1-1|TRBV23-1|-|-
TGCGCCAGCTTAACTAAGTCCGGGACACCAAACGAGAACACTGAAGCTTTCTTT
CASLTKSGTPNENTEAFF
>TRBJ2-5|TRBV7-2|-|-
TGTGCCAGCAGCTCTCAAGAGACCCAGTACTTC
CASSSQETQYF
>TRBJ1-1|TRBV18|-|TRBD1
TGTGCCAGCTCACCACGACCTAATGTCAGGGGGCTCGCTGAAGCTTTCTTT
CASSPRPNVRGLAEAFF
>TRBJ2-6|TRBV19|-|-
TGTGCCAGCCTTGACAGTCTCCCGACTGGGGCCAACGTCCTGACTTTC
CASLDSLPTGANVLTF
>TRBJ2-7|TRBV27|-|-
TGTGCCAGCAACCCCCAGGAGTGCCGCTACGAGCAGTACTTC
CASNPQECRYEQYF
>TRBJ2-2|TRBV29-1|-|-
TGCAGCGTTGCCGGGACGACAATACCTCACGACACCGGGGAGCTGTTTTTT
CSVAGTTIPHDTGELFF
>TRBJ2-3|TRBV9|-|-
TGTGCCAGCAGCGTAGGTTCAGATACGCAGTATTTT
CASSVGSDTQYF
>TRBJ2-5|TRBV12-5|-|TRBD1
TGTGCTAGTGGTTTGGTAACGTATCGACCGCCTGACAGGGGGCCCCGGGAGACCCAGTACTTC
CASGLVTYRPPDRGPRETQYF
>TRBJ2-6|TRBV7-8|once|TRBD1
TGTGCCAGCAGCCATCCTGGGACAGGGTTTTCTGGGGCCAACGTCCTGACTTTC
CASSHPGTGFSGANVLTF
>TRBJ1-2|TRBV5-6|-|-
TGTGCCAGCAGCTTGGCCCTGGCAGGGACAATCTTAGCCTTC
CASSLALAGTILAF
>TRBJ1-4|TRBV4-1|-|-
TGCGCCAGCAGCCAAGATGATATAACTAATGAAAAACTGTTTTTT
CASSQDDITNEKLFF
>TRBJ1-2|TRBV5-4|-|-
TGTGCCAGCAGCCTTCCAACCCTCTATGGCTACACCTTC
CASSLPTLYGYTF
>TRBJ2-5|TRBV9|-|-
TGTGCCAGCAGCGTACGGGGGTCCCCCCTGCAGCGTCTAACAGAGACCCAGTACTTC
CASSVRGSPLQRLTETQYF
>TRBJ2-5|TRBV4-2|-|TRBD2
TGTGCCAGCAGCCCGGGACTAGAGGTGGAGACCCAGTACTTC
CASSPGLEVETQYF
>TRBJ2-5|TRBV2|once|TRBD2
TGTGCCAGCCCAAGGGGGACTAGTTCCGAGACCCAGTACTTC
CASPRGTSSETQYF
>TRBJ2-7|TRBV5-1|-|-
TGCGCCAGCAGCTTAGCTGGACACCTCTCCTACGAGCAGTACTTC
CASSLAGHLSYEQYF
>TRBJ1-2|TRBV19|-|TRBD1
TGTGCCAGTAGGGGACAGGGGGCAACTAGTAGCTATGGCTACACCTTC
CASRGQGATSSYGYTF
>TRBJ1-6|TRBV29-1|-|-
TGCAGCTCCCATATTGGAGACCTTGATGCAGGGGCAACGGCACCCCTCCACTTT
CSSHIGDLDAGATAPLHF
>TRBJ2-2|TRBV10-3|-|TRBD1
TGTGCCATCAGTGAGAGGGGACAGGGGCCGAATCCCGGGGAGCTGTTTTTT
CAISERGQGPNPGELFF
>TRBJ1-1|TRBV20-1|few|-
TGCAGTGCTCATGAAGTTACTGAAGCTTTCTTT
CSAHEVTEAFF
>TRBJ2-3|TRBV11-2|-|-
TGTGCCAGCAGTGAGATAGCAGATACGCAGTATTTT
CASSEIADTQYF
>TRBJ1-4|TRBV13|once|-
TGTGCCAGCAGCTTAGCGGGGCGGGCAGTTGAAAAACTGTTTTTT
CASSLAGRAVEKLFF
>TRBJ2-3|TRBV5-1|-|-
TGCGCCAGCAGCTTGGCTTTAGGCGGGGCTAGCACAGATACGCAGTATTTT
CASSLALGGASTDTQYF
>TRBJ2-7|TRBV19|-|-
TGTGCCAGTAGTGCCGGGACAATCCACGAGCAGTACTTC
CASSAGTIHEQYF
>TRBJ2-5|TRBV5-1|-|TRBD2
TGCGCCACCAAACCCCTAGCGGGGCCGGTCGGGGCCCAGTACTTC
CATKPLAGPVGAQYF
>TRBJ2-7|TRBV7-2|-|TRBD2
TGTGCCAGCAAACCAGCGGGGGTCACCTACGAGCAGTACTTC
CASKPAGVTYEQYF
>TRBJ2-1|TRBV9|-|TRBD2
TGTGCCAGCAGTGATTCCCTTAGCGGGGGAGACAATGAGCAGTTCTTC
CASSDSLSGGDNEQFF